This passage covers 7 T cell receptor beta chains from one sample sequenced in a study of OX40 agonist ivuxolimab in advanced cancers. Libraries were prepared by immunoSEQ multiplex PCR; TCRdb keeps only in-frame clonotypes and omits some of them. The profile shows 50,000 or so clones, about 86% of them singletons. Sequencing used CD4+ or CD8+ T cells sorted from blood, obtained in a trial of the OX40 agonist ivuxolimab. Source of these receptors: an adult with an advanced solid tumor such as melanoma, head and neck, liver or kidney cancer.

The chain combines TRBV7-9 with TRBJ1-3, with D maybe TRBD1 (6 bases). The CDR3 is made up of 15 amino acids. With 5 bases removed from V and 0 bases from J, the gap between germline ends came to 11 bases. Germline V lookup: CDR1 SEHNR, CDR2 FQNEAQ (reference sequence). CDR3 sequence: CASSRGQISGNTIYF. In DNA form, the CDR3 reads TGTGCCAGCAGCCGCGGACAGATCTCTGGAAACACCATATATTTT.

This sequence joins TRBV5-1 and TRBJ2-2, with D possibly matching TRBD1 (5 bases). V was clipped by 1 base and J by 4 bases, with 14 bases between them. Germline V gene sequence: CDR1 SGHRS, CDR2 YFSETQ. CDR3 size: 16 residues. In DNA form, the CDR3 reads TGCGCCAGCAGCTTGAACACTGACAGAAGCACCGGGGAGCTGTTTTTT. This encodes CASSLNTDRSTGELFF.

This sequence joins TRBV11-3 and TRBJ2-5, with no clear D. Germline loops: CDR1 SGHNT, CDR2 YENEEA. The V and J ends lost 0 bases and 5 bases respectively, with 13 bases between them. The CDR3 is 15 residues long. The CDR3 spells CASSLDGKAGETQYF. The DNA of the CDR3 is TGTGCCAGCAGCTTAGATGGGAAAGCTGGGGAGACCCAGTACTTC.

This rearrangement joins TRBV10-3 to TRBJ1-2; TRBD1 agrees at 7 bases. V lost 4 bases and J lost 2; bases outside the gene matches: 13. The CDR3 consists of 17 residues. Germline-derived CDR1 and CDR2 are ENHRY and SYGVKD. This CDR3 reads CAISVGNRGGENYGYTF. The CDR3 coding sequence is TGTGCCATCAGTGTTGGGAACAGGGGAGGGGAGAACTATGGCTACACCTTC.

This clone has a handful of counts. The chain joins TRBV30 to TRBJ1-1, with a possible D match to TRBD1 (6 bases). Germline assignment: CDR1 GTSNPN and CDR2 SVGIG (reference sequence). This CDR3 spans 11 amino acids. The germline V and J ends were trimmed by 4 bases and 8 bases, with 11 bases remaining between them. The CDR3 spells CAWTRTVEAFF. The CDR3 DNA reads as TGTGCCTGGACGCGGACAGTAGAAGCTTTCTTT.

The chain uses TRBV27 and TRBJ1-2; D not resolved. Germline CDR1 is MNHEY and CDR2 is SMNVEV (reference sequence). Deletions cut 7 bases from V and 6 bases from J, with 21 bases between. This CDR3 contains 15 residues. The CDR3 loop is CASKAAPAGYNGYTF. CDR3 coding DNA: TGTGCCAGCAAGGCGGCCCCGGCAGGCTATAATGGCTACACCTTC.

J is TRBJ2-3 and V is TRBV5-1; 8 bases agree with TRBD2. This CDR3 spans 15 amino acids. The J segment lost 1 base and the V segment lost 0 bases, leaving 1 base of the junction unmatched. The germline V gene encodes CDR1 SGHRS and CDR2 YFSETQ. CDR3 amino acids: CASSLDSGGTDTQYF. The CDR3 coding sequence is TGCGCCAGCAGCTTGGATAGCGGGGGCACAGATACGCAGTATTTT. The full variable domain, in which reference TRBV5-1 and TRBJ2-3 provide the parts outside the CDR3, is KAGVTQTPRYLIKTRGQQVTLSCSPISGHRSVSWYQQTPGQGLQFLFEYFSETQRNKGNFPGRFSGRQFSNSRSEMNVSTLELGDSALYLCASSLDSGGTDTQYFGPGTRLTVL.